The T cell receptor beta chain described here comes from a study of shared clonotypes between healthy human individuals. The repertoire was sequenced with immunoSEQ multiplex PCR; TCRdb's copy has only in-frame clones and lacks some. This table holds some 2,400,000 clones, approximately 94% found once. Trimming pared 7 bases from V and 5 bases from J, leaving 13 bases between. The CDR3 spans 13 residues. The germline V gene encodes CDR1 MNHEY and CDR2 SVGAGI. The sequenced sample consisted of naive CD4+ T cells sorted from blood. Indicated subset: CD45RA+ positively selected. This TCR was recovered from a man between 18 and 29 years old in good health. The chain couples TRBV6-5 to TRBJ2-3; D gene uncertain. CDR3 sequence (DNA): TGTGCCAGCACAACGGCCATGGGAGATACGCAGTATTTT. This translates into CASTTAMGDTQYF.